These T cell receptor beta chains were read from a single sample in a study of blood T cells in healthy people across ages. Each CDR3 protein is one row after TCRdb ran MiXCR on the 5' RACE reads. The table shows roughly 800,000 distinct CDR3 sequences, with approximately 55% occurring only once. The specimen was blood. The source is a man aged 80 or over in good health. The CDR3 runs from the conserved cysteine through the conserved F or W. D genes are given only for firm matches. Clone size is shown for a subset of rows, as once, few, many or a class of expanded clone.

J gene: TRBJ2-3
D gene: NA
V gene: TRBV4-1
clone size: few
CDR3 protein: CASSPDLAEKPLWDRYAYF
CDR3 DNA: TGCGCCAGCAGCCCAGATCTAGCGGAAAAACCGCTTTGGGACAGATACGCGTATTTT

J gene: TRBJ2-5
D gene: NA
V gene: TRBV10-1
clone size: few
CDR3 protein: CASSESGVAEETQYF
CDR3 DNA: TGCGCCAGCAGTGAGTCGGGGGTTGCGGAAGAGACCCAGTACTTC

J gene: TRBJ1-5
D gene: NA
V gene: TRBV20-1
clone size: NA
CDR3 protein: CSARDPFSNQPQHF
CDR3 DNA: TGCAGTGCAAGAGACCCGTTTAGCAATCAGCCCCAGCATTTT

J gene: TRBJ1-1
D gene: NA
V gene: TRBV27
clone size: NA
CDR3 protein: CASSLRGEAEAFF
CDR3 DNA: TGTGCCAGCAGTTTAAGGGGGGAGGCTGAAGCTTTCTTT

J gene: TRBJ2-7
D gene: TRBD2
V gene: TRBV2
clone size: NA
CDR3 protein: CASRRTSGSGTYEQYF
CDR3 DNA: TGTGCCAGCAGGCGGACTAGCGGGAGTGGAACATACGAGCAGTACTTC

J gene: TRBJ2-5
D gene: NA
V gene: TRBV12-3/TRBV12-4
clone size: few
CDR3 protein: CASSFFSRQETQYF
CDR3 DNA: TGTGCCAGCAGTTTTTTTTCGCGGCAAGAGACCCAGTACTTC

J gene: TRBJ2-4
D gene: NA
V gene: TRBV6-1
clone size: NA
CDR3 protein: CASSERRDTALAKNIQYF
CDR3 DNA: TGTGCCAGCAGTGAAAGGAGGGACACAGCTTTAGCCAAAAACATTCAGTACTTC

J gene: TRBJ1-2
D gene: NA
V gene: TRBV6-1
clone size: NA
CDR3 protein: CASGESGGGGYTF
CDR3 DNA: TGTGCCAGCGGTGAATCGGGGGGCGGGGGCTACACCTTC

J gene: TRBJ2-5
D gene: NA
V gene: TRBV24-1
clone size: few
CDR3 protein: CATSDLGLDEETQYF
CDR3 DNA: TGTGCCACCAGTGATTTGGGCCTGGATGAAGAGACCCAGTACTTC

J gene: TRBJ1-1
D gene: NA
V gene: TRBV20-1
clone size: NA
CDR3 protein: CSAPRGGLNTEAFF
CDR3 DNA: TGCAGTGCTCCTAGGGGGGGGTTGAACACTGAAGCTTTCTTT

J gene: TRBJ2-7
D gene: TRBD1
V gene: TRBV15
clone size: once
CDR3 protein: CATSSGTGPSDEQYF
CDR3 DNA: TGTGCCACCAGCAGTGGGACAGGGCCGTCCGACGAGCAGTACTTC

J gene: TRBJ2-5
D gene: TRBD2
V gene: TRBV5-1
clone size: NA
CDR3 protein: CASSDSGRARETQYF
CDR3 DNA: TGCGCCAGCAGCGATAGCGGGAGGGCTAGAGAGACCCAGTACTTC

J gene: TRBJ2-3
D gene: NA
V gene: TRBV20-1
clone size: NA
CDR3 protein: CSARDRLEAGNTQYF
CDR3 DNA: TGCAGTGCTAGAGATCGACTAGAGGCAGGAAATACGCAGTATTTT

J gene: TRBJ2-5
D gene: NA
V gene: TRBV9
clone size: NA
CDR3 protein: CASSINAGFPETQYF
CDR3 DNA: TGTGCCAGCAGCATCAATGCGGGCTTCCCAGAGACCCAGTACTTC

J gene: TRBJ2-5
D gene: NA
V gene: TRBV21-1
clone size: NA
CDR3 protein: CAGLQKGVQETQYF
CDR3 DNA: TGTGCCGGCCTTCAGAAGGGAGTTCAAGAGACCCAGTACTTC

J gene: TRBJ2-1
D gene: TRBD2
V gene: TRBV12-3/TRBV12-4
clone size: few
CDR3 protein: CASRKGLENEQFF
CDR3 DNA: TGTGCCAGCCGAAAGGGACTAGAGAATGAGCAGTTCTTC

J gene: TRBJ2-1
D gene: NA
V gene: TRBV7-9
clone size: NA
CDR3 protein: CARSFGENEQFF
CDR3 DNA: TGTGCCCGCAGCTTCGGGGAGAATGAGCAGTTCTTC

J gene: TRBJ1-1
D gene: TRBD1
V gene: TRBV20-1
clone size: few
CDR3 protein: CSARRGQGNAEAFF
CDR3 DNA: TGCAGTGCTAGACGGGGACAGGGGAACGCTGAAGCTTTCTTT